This is a list of T cell receptor beta chains from one sample in a study of blood T cell repertoires in COVID-19. The data were produced by immunoSEQ multiplex PCR, yet TCRdb's version contains in-frame clones alone and is incomplete. The repertoire consists of 350,000 to 450,000 clones, with 80% to 90% occurring once and the leading ten covering about 2.1%. Sequencing was performed on peripheral blood. The receptors were gathered from a woman aged 60-70 years with COVID-19, enrolled during active disease. Each CDR3 is given with its conserved first and last residue. The D gene is left open where the match is weak. For some rows the clone size is stated as once, few or many, or as a class when expanded; others skip it.

d_call	v_call	clone_size	j_call	cdr3_nt	cdr3_aa
-	TRBV29-1	-	TRBJ1-2	TGCAGCGCCCCTTCTCGTAGGGGCCATAACTATGGCTACACCTTC	CSAPSRRGHNYGYTF
TRBD1	TRBV6-1	-	TRBJ1-5	TGTGCCAGCAGTGAAAAGGGACAGGGAAGCAATCAGCCCCAGCATTTT	CASSEKGQGSNQPQHF
TRBD1	TRBV4-1	-	TRBJ1-2	TGCGCCAGCAGCCCGACGGGGACAGGGGAGAGCTATGGCTACACCTTC	CASSPTGTGESYGYTF
-	TRBV18	-	TRBJ1-1	TGTGCCAGCTCATCGGGATTCCGGGCCCCGAACACTGAAGCTTTCTTT	CASSSGFRAPNTEAFF
-	TRBV28	-	TRBJ1-3	TGTGCCAGCAGTTCCAGATTCTCTGGAAACACCATATATTTT	CASSSRFSGNTIYF
TRBD1	TRBV27	-	TRBJ1-2	TGTGCCAGCAGTTTATATCAGGGGGGTTATGGCTACACCTTC	CASSLYQGGYGYTF
-	TRBV9	-	TRBJ1-1	TGTGCCAGCAGCGGTGACAGCGCTGAAGCTTTCTTT	CASSGDSAEAFF
TRBD2	TRBV10-3	few	TRBJ2-2	TGTGCCATCAGTGAGAGACTAGCCGTCACCGGGGAGCTGTTTTTT	CAISERLAVTGELFF
TRBD2	TRBV5-1	-	TRBJ2-7	TGCGCCAGCAGCGCCCTAACTAGCGGGGGTGTTGCCGAGCAGTACTTC	CASSALTSGGVAEQYF
-	TRBV7-9	-	TRBJ1-2	TGTGCCAGCAGTCTAAATCCGCGGGATGGCTACACCTTC	CASSLNPRDGYTF
-	TRBV19	-	TRBJ1-2	TGTGCCAGTAGTAATAACAGGGCCTATGGCTACACCTTC	CASSNNRAYGYTF
-	TRBV19	few	TRBJ1-2	TGTGCCAGTAGTATAGTCCGACCTTCGGGCTATGGCTACACCTTC	CASSIVRPSGYGYTF
-	TRBV7-2	-	TRBJ2-1	TGTGCCAGCAGCTTAAGCGTCCAGTACTACAATGAGCAGTTCTTC	CASSLSVQYYNEQFF
TRBD2	TRBV9	-	TRBJ2-3	TGTGCCAGCAGCCCCCACCCCGCGGGGGGGCCTAATACGCAGTATTTT	CASSPHPAGGPNTQYF
-	TRBV21-1	-	TRBJ1-3	TGTGCCAGCAGCAAAGCGGCAGACTCTGGAAACACCATATATTTT	CASSKAADSGNTIYF
-	TRBV11-2	-	TRBJ1-1	TGTGCCAGCAGCCCAGCGGGCCTCTTGAACACTGAAGCTTTCTTT	CASSPAGLLNTEAFF
-	TRBV30	-	TRBJ1-6	TGTGCCTGGAGTGACGGACAGCCTAATTCACCCCTCCACTTT	CAWSDGQPNSPLHF
-	TRBV5-1	-	TRBJ2-2	TGCGCCAGCAGCTTGGCCGCAGGGTACGCCGGGGAGCTGTTTTTT	CASSLAAGYAGELFF
TRBD1	TRBV6-6	few	TRBJ1-6	TGTGCCAGCAGAGGACAGGATCCGATTAATTCACCCCTCCACTTT	CASRGQDPINSPLHF
TRBD2	TRBV5-1	-	TRBJ2-3	TGCGCCAGCAGCTTGGGGACTAGCGTCACAGATACGCAGTATTTT	CASSLGTSVTDTQYF
-	TRBV5-1	-	TRBJ1-6	TGCGCCAGCAGCTTGTCGGACTCTCTAAATTCACCCCTCCACTTT	CASSLSDSLNSPLHF
TRBD1	TRBV28	-	TRBJ1-1	TGTGCCAGCAGTTTACCCGGACAGGGGCGGCCTGAAGCTTTCTTT	CASSLPGQGRPEAFF
-	TRBV5-1	-	TRBJ2-4	TGCGCCAGCAGCTTGGAAGGGGATAGAGGAAACATTCAGTACTTC	CASSLEGDRGNIQYF
TRBD1	TRBV6-5	-	TRBJ1-2	TGTGCCAGCAGCGACAGGGGTTATGGCTACACCTTC	CASSDRGYGYTF
TRBD1	TRBV5-1	-	TRBJ1-4	TGCGCCAGCAGCCCCGGACAGGGCGATCGGGAAAAACTGTTTTTT	CASSPGQGDREKLFF
-	TRBV18	-	TRBJ1-2	TGTGCCAGCTCACAGAGTCTAGTAGAGGGCTACACCTTC	CASSQSLVEGYTF
TRBD1	TRBV6-5	-	TRBJ1-6	TGTGCCACGTTAGACAGGGGCCGGGGTAATTCACCCCTCCACTTT	CATLDRGRGNSPLHF
TRBD1	TRBV7-8	few	TRBJ1-3	TGTGCCAGCAGCGTACAGGGGGCCATCCTACGCAGCTCTGGAAACACCATATATTTT	CASSVQGAILRSSGNTIYF
-	TRBV7-9	-	TRBJ1-5	TGTGCCAGCAGTATGATGGGGAGTGATCAGCCCCAGCATTTT	CASSMMGSDQPQHF
TRBD1	TRBV3-1/TRBV3-2	-	TRBJ2-6	TGTGCCAGCAGCCACCGGGACAGGCCTTCTGGGGCCAACGTCCTGACTTTC	CASSHRDRPSGANVLTF
-	TRBV28	-	TRBJ1-1	TGTGCCAGCAGCCGCCTAAGTCAGGGCACTGAAGCTTTCTTT	CASSRLSQGTEAFF
TRBD1	TRBV28	few	TRBJ2-2	TGTGCCAGCAGTCTAGGGACAGGGGGCCGCACCGGGGAGCTGTTTTTT	CASSLGTGGRTGELFF
TRBD1	TRBV27	few	TRBJ2-2	TGTGCCAGCCGGATGGCGGCCAGGGGGTTGGCCGGGGAGCTGTTTTTT	CASRMAARGLAGELFF
-	TRBV6-2/TRBV6-3	-	TRBJ1-4	TGTGCCAGCAGCCCTCTGCCCCAGGGAACTAATGAAAAACTGTTTTTT	CASSPLPQGTNEKLFF
-	TRBV18	few	TRBJ2-2	TGTGCCAGCTCACCACGAGACACCAACACCGGGGAGCTGTTTTTT	CASSPRDTNTGELFF
-	TRBV18	few	TRBJ1-6	TGTGCCAGCTCACCAGAGGCGGATCAAGTTTCACCCCTCCACTTT	CASSPEADQVSPLHF
-	TRBV15	once	TRBJ2-7	TGTGCCACCAGCAGAGACAGGGGTCTTAACGAGCAGTACTTC	CATSRDRGLNEQYF
TRBD1	TRBV5-4	-	TRBJ2-3	TGTGCCAGCAGCCACGGGACAGTGGATACGCAGTATTTT	CASSHGTVDTQYF